These T cell receptor beta chains were read from a single sample in a study of early T cells in non-severe SARS-CoV-2 infection. TCRdb recomputed calls from the 5' RACE reads with MiXCR, one row per CDR3 protein. Found here are about 83,000 distinct CDR3 sequences, around 12% of them singletons; the top ten hold less than 8.5%. Sequencing was done on a sample of whole blood. Every receptor here comes from an adult who was a healthcare worker with PCR-confirmed SARS-CoV-2 infection or an uninfected control (not recorded which). CDR3s include the opening cysteine and the closing phenylalanine or tryptophan. The D gene is left open where the match is weak. Clone size is given for some rows only: seen once, a few or many times, or a class if the clone is expanded.

v_gene: TRBV29-1
j_gene: TRBJ1-1
d_gene: -
abundance: -
CDR3aa: CSVKTGWSEAFF
CDR3nt: TGCAGCGTTAAAACAGGGTGGTCTGAAGCTTTCTTT

v_gene: TRBV12-5
j_gene: TRBJ2-2
d_gene: TRBD2
abundance: -
CDR3aa: CASGWTSHYAGELFF
CDR3nt: TGTGCTAGTGGTTGGACTAGTCACTACGCCGGGGAGCTGTTTTTT

v_gene: TRBV18
j_gene: TRBJ1-1
d_gene: -
abundance: many
CDR3aa: CASSPPRGGQNTEAFF
CDR3nt: TGTGCCAGCTCACCACCGCGCGGGGGCCAAAACACTGAAGCTTTCTTT

v_gene: TRBV6-2/TRBV6-3
j_gene: TRBJ2-1
d_gene: -
abundance: -
CDR3aa: CASSSSDEQFF
CDR3nt: TGTGCCAGCAGTTCCTCTGATGAGCAGTTCTTC

v_gene: TRBV13
j_gene: TRBJ1-1
d_gene: -
abundance: few
CDR3aa: CASSLVAGGEDTEAFF
CDR3nt: TGTGCCAGCAGCTTAGTAGCCGGGGGCGAGGATACTGAAGCTTTCTTT

v_gene: TRBV20-1
j_gene: TRBJ2-3
d_gene: -
abundance: many
CDR3aa: CSARDLRQGSTDTQYF
CDR3nt: TGCAGTGCTAGAGATCTCCGGCAGGGGAGCACAGATACGCAGTATTTT

v_gene: TRBV5-4
j_gene: TRBJ1-2
d_gene: -
abundance: few
CDR3aa: CASSSNRDTFGYTF
CDR3nt: TGTGCCAGCAGCTCAAACCGGGACACCTTTGGCTACACCTTC

v_gene: TRBV20-1
j_gene: TRBJ2-4
d_gene: TRBD2
abundance: -
CDR3aa: CSAREGRDGGIQYF
CDR3nt: TGCAGTGCTAGAGAAGGGAGGGATGGGGGCATTCAGTACTTC

v_gene: TRBV2
j_gene: TRBJ1-4
d_gene: -
abundance: -
CDR3aa: CASSEALTESEKLFF
CDR3nt: TGTGCCAGCAGTGAAGCGCTTACAGAATCAGAAAAACTGTTTTTT

v_gene: TRBV11-2
j_gene: TRBJ2-2
d_gene: TRBD2
abundance: -
CDR3aa: CASSFASGPNTGELFF
CDR3nt: TGTGCCAGCAGCTTCGCTAGCGGCCCGAACACCGGGGAGCTGTTTTTT

v_gene: TRBV6-5
j_gene: TRBJ1-4
d_gene: -
abundance: few
CDR3aa: CASSRRAVNEKLFF
CDR3nt: TGTGCCAGCAGCCGCCGGGCCGTTAATGAAAAACTGTTTTTT

v_gene: TRBV7-9
j_gene: TRBJ1-1
d_gene: TRBD1
abundance: -
CDR3aa: CASRVGQENTEAFF
CDR3nt: TGTGCCAGCAGGGTAGGACAGGAGAACACTGAAGCTTTCTTT

v_gene: TRBV19
j_gene: TRBJ2-6
d_gene: -
abundance: few
CDR3aa: CASSMSANVLTF
CDR3nt: TGTGCCAGTAGTATGAGTGCCAACGTCCTGACTTTC

v_gene: TRBV29-1
j_gene: TRBJ2-2
d_gene: TRBD2
abundance: -
CDR3aa: CSVGFTSGTGELFF
CDR3nt: TGCAGCGTTGGGTTCACTAGCGGCACCGGGGAGCTGTTTTTT

v_gene: TRBV24-1
j_gene: TRBJ1-4
d_gene: -
abundance: -
CDR3aa: CATSDPQQGRANEKLFF
CDR3nt: TGTGCCACCAGTGACCCTCAACAGGGAAGGGCAAATGAAAAACTGTTTTTT

v_gene: TRBV29-1
j_gene: TRBJ2-3
d_gene: TRBD1
abundance: few
CDR3aa: CSVGPDRAHPDTQYF
CDR3nt: TGCAGCGTGGGTCCCGACAGGGCCCACCCAGATACGCAGTATTTT

v_gene: TRBV29-1
j_gene: TRBJ2-1
d_gene: -
abundance: few
CDR3aa: CSVRAVHTLNEQFF
CDR3nt: TGCAGCGTTAGGGCGGTCCACACTCTCAATGAGCAGTTCTTC

v_gene: TRBV5-1
j_gene: TRBJ2-7
d_gene: -
abundance: -
CDR3aa: CVSSFLGGGTSTYEQYF
CDR3nt: TGCGTCAGCAGCTTCCTAGGTGGCGGGACAAGTACCTACGAGCAGTACTTC

v_gene: TRBV2
j_gene: TRBJ1-6
d_gene: -
abundance: -
CDR3aa: CASSTSGALHF
CDR3nt: TGTGCCAGCAGCACTAGTGGAGCCCTCCACTTT

v_gene: TRBV12-3/TRBV12-4
j_gene: TRBJ2-7
d_gene: TRBD1
abundance: few
CDR3aa: CASSFTGGYSYEQYF
CDR3nt: TGTGCCAGCAGTTTCACAGGGGGGTACTCCTACGAGCAGTACTTC

v_gene: TRBV5-1
j_gene: TRBJ2-1
d_gene: -
abundance: few
CDR3aa: CASLLDSSYNEQFF
CDR3nt: TGCGCCAGCCTGTTAGATAGCTCCTACAATGAGCAGTTCTTC

v_gene: TRBV11-2
j_gene: TRBJ1-5
d_gene: -
abundance: -
CDR3aa: CASSSDSYSNQPQHF
CDR3nt: TGTGCCAGCAGCTCCGACAGTTATAGCAATCAGCCCCAGCATTTT

v_gene: TRBV2
j_gene: TRBJ1-4
d_gene: -
abundance: many
CDR3aa: CASSDGHQPTDEKLFF
CDR3nt: TGTGCCAGCAGCGACGGTCACCAGCCGACGGACGAAAAACTGTTTTTT

v_gene: TRBV6-2/TRBV6-3
j_gene: TRBJ2-5
d_gene: -
abundance: few
CDR3aa: CASSYWDFQETQYF
CDR3nt: TGTGCCAGCAGTTATTGGGACTTCCAAGAGACCCAGTACTTC

v_gene: TRBV18
j_gene: TRBJ2-4
d_gene: TRBD1
abundance: -
CDR3aa: CASSQGQGEENIQYF
CDR3nt: TGTGCCAGCTCACAAGGACAGGGAGAGGAAAACATTCAGTACTTC

v_gene: TRBV3-1
j_gene: TRBJ1-2
d_gene: -
abundance: -
CDR3aa: CASSQESGDYGYTF
CDR3nt: TGTGCCAGCAGCCAAGAATCAGGGGACTATGGCTACACCTTC

v_gene: TRBV30
j_gene: TRBJ2-3
d_gene: TRBD2
abundance: few
CDR3aa: CAWSSGLAGTADTQYF
CDR3nt: TGTGCCTGGAGTTCAGGACTAGCGGGAACCGCAGATACGCAGTATTTT

v_gene: TRBV7-2
j_gene: TRBJ2-7
d_gene: -
abundance: many
CDR3aa: CASSPSYEQYF
CDR3nt: TGTGCCAGCAGCCCCTCCTACGAGCAGTACTTC

v_gene: TRBV20-1
j_gene: TRBJ2-4
d_gene: TRBD2
abundance: -
CDR3aa: CSARDVGGRGNIQYF
CDR3nt: TGCAGTGCTAGAGATGTTGGCGGGAGGGGAAACATTCAGTACTTC

v_gene: TRBV3-1
j_gene: TRBJ1-2
d_gene: TRBD1
abundance: -
CDR3aa: CASSPGTGGHYGYTF
CDR3nt: TGTGCCAGCAGCCCTGGGACAGGGGGTCACTATGGCTACACCTTC

v_gene: TRBV7-2
j_gene: TRBJ2-3
d_gene: -
abundance: many
CDR3aa: CASSLGGVSTDTQYF
CDR3nt: TGTGCCAGCAGCTTAGGAGGAGTGAGCACAGATACGCAGTATTTT

v_gene: TRBV7-2
j_gene: TRBJ2-1
d_gene: -
abundance: -
CDR3aa: CASSLELTGKQFF
CDR3nt: TGTGCCAGCAGCTTAGAACTGACGGGAAAGCAGTTCTTC

v_gene: TRBV7-9
j_gene: TRBJ1-6
d_gene: -
abundance: few
CDR3aa: CASSGLGAGSSPLHF
CDR3nt: TGTGCCAGCAGCGGATTGGGGGCAGGGTCCTCACCCCTCCACTTT

v_gene: TRBV10-3
j_gene: TRBJ2-3
d_gene: TRBD2
abundance: few
CDR3aa: CAISERGLAGATDTQYF
CDR3nt: TGTGCCATCAGTGAGAGGGGACTAGCGGGAGCTACAGATACGCAGTATTTT

v_gene: TRBV3-1
j_gene: TRBJ2-5
d_gene: TRBD1
abundance: many
CDR3aa: CASSYAGQGRGQETQYF
CDR3nt: TGTGCCAGCAGCTACGCCGGACAGGGAAGAGGCCAAGAGACCCAGTACTTC

v_gene: TRBV7-2
j_gene: TRBJ1-5
d_gene: TRBD1
abundance: few
CDR3aa: CASSFERGQGQPQHF
CDR3nt: TGTGCCAGCAGCTTCGAAAGGGGGCAAGGTCAGCCCCAGCATTTT

v_gene: TRBV9
j_gene: TRBJ2-3
d_gene: TRBD1
abundance: few
CDR3aa: CASSVGDRATDTQYF
CDR3nt: TGTGCCAGCAGCGTAGGCGACAGGGCCACAGATACGCAGTATTTT

v_gene: TRBV27
j_gene: TRBJ2-1
d_gene: TRBD1
abundance: many
CDR3aa: CASSSGQGGYNEQFF
CDR3nt: TGTGCCAGCAGTTCTGGACAGGGGGGCTACAATGAGCAGTTCTTC

v_gene: TRBV21-1
j_gene: TRBJ2-1
d_gene: -
abundance: few
CDR3aa: CASSKRQGASNEQFF
CDR3nt: TGTGCCAGCAGCAAAAGACAGGGGGCGTCCAATGAGCAGTTCTTC

v_gene: TRBV12-3/TRBV12-4
j_gene: TRBJ2-7
d_gene: TRBD1
abundance: -
CDR3aa: CASSFRGQGVNEQYF
CDR3nt: TGTGCCAGCAGTTTCCGGGGACAGGGGGTCAACGAGCAGTACTTC